This TCR beta chain was found in a study of T cells in tumors after PD-1 blockade. Across the study: On average, peripheral blood gave 100,000 to 140,000 TCR templates and around 40,000 unique clonotypes.

CDR1 SGHRS and CDR2 YFSETQ come from the germline V gene. V shed 4 bases, J shed 0 bases, and the junction held 5 bases outside the gene matches. The CDR3 has 15 amino acids. The protocol was immunoSEQ multiplex PCR, while the TCRdb copy is restricted to in-frame clones and leaves out a portion. In the table there are fewer than 35,000 clones, more than 70% of which are singletons. The receptor comes from a human donor with basal cell carcinoma. Material: PBMCs, obtained before anti-PD-1 treatment. The V and J genes are TRBV5-1 and TRBJ2-7; the match to TRBD1 covers 9 bases. CDR3 in amino acids: CASSRGTGTSYEQYF. The DNA of the CDR3 is TGCGCCAGCAGCCGCGGGACAGGGACCTCCTACGAGCAGTACTTC.